This T cell receptor beta chain was found in a study of cytomegalovirus exposure and HLA in healthy donors. General study points: The dataset shows that most TCR sequences were rare, while some public TCRs occurred in many donors.

Generated by immunoSEQ multiplex PCR, the TCRdb table keeps only in-frame clones and is missing some. The profile shows more than 95,000 clones, about 89% of them singletons. As regards this clone: Its antigen is undetermined.

This CDR3 region has 15 residues. CDR1 LNHDA and CDR2 SQIVND come from the germline V gene (reference sequence). The trim removed 3 bases at V and 5 bases at J, leaving 4 bases unmatched. The rearrangement links TRBV19 to TRBJ2-1; 10 nucleotides match TRBD2. What was sequenced was PBMCs. The receptor's source is a woman aged 18-30 years in good health and CMV-seronegative. In DNA, the CDR3 is TGTGCCAGTAGTATCACTAGCGGGGCTAACAATGAGCAGTTCTTC. Its translation: CASSITSGANNEQFF.